One TCR beta chain is described in this entry. No antigen is known for it. The sample holds no much larger clone one base away, and base qualities are not on file. CDR1 ENHRY and CDR2 SYGVKD were looked up in the germline V gene. The CDR3 spans 12 residues, from the cysteine through the phenylalanine. The DNA shown is the 36-base CDR3, in frame from base 1. V drops 2 bases and J drops 8 bases, leaving 7 bases in between. The record originates from a study of blood T cell repertoires in COVID-19 (dated by TCRdb to 2018 to 2020). Context from the whole study: Samples from collaborators originated in the United States, Italy and Spain and spanned both the acute and convalescent phases of COVID-19. HLA class I and class II types, where available, came from metadata supplied by the sample provider rather than from assay-based typing. The material from the prospective study consisted of cDNA or gDNA derived from T cells, B-cell-depleted T cells, or PBMCs. The repertoires were released in a freely available public database meant as a resource for research on the immune response to SARS-CoV-2. Sample metadata almost always included a de-identified subject ID, COVID-19 status, age in years and sex. Deeply sampled blood TCRbeta repertoires from subjects exposed to, actively infected with, or recovered from COVID-19 were included in the dataset. The samples were drawn from two sources: the first 160 participants of the ongoing ImmuneRACE study, and fewer than 1,500 subjects contributed by 6 global collaborators. Study-level results and caveats: Clinical and demographic metadata were provided uncurated, with the amount varying by source and participant.

Participants in the prospective study were enrolled through a virtual design, were aged about 18 to 90 years, and lived in under 25 United States geographic areas. To assign participants to cohorts, the prospective study relied on clinical history that participants themselves reported in a screening survey and a study questionnaire. Recovered participants in ImmuneRACE Cohort 3 were defined by two consecutive negative NP/OP PCR tests, clearance by a healthcare professional, or resolution of symptoms. In the prospective study, whole blood, serum and a nasopharyngeal or oropharyngeal swab were collected from each participant by mobile phlebotomists. Additional blood draws and questionnaires over an approximately 2-month period could optionally be provided by prospective study participants. Blood samples from the prospective study were shipped frozen or at room temperature prior to DNA extraction.

TCRbeta CDR3 regions were amplified from genomic DNA using the immunoSEQ Assay, a bias-controlled multiplex PCR. In the authors' own workflow: The number of nucleated cells in each sample was estimated by amplification of reference gene primers within the assay. To quantify the absolute abundance of each unique TCRbeta CDR3 rearrangement, sequence reads were collapsed and filtered. For each sample, productive Simpson clonality was calculated by taking the square root of Simpson's diversity index across productive rearrangements. TCRdb took over this immuneACCESS table, retaining in-frame rearrangements with V and J assigned. Such tables are incomplete; in checked studies, under half of the missing clones stem from an unresolved V gene, and the remainder is unexplained. The D gene and trimming were derived from the DNA, and the V and J assignments and clone size from that table. In this sample the table shows about 310,000 clones, 75% to 90% of which occur a single time. The ten largest clonotypes hold 9.5% of the sample.

This TCR was recovered from a woman between 35 and 50 years old who had recovered from COVID-19. The V and J segments used are TRBV10-3 and TRBJ2-1, with the D gene not clear enough to name. Sequenced sample: PBMCs or T cells enriched from blood (not recorded which). The DNA sequence is TGTGCCATCAGTGAGATAAGCGATGAGCAGTTCTTC. Its protein is CAISEISDEQFF.